Shown below are 32 T cell receptor beta chains from a single sample sequenced in a study of blood T cell repertoires in COVID-19. The repertoire was sequenced with immunoSEQ multiplex PCR; TCRdb's copy has only in-frame clones and lacks some. This sample has some 140,000 clones, with roughly 88% found just once. Sample: peripheral blood. The receptors come from an older man with active COVID-19.

The J gene is TRBJ1-2, the V gene TRBV28; tentative D call: TRBD1 (6 bases). This CDR3 has 14 residues. Trimming took 8 bases from V and 7 from J, leaving 20 bases between them. From germline, CDR1 is MDHEN and CDR2 SYDVKM. CDR3 residues: CASRSWAGAGGYTF. CDR3 sequence (DNA): TGTGCCAGCCGCTCCTGGGCGGGGGCAGGTGGCTACACCTTC.

The V and J genes are TRBV10-1 and TRBJ2-7; D possibly corresponds to TRBD2 (5 bases). The CDR3 length is 11 residues. The germline V gene encodes CDR1 WNHNN and CDR2 SYGVQD (reference sequence). The V end was cut by 5 bases, the J end by 3 bases, with 5 bases between. The CDR3 reads CASSRDYEQYF. DNA of the CDR3: TGCGCCAGCAGTCGGGACTACGAGCAGTACTTC.

V usage is TRBV7-6 and J usage is TRBJ1-6; D is unresolved. This CDR3 contains 17 residues. V was pared by 1 base and J by 4 bases, with 14 bases between. Per the germline V gene, CDR1 is SGHVS and CDR2 is FNYEAQ. The CDR3 region is CASSLGPPGSYNSPLHF. For the CDR3, the DNA is TGTGCCAGCAGCTTAGGGCCCCCGGGGTCTTATAATTCACCCCTCCACTTT.

V usage is TRBV9 and J usage is TRBJ1-2; 8 positions match TRBD1. J gave up 6 bases and V 0 bases, and 1 base lay outside the gene matches. Germline loops: CDR1 SGDLS, CDR2 YYNGEE. The CDR3 has 13 residues. CDR3 sequence reads: CASSVDRGDGYTF. The DNA of the CDR3 is TGTGCCAGCAGCGTAGACAGGGGGGATGGCTACACCTTC. Complete variable domain (other parts from reference TRBV9 and TRBJ1-2): DSGVTQTPKHLITATGQRVTLRCSPRSGDLSVYWYQQSLDQGLQFLIQYYNGEERAKGNILERFSAQQFPDLHSELNLSSLELGDSALYFCASSVDRGDGYTFGSGTRLTVV.

The chain employs TRBV19 and TRBJ2-7; 11 positions agree with TRBD2. V gave up 10 bases and J gave up 0 bases; unmatched junction bases: 8. Germline V lookup: CDR1 LNHDA, CDR2 SQIVND (reference sequence). This CDR3 is 15 amino acids long. In DNA form, the CDR3 reads TGTGCCACGTCTGGACTAGCGGGTCTCTCCTACGAGCAGTACTTC. Translated: CATSGLAGLSYEQYF.

The chain couples TRBV7-2 to TRBJ1-4; a possible D gene is TRBD1 (5 bases). The V gene's germline CDR1 is SGHTA and CDR2 FQGNSA. The CDR3 contains 17 residues. Trimming cost V 5 bases and J 3 bases, with 19 bases left between them. The CDR3 loop is CASSPGSGPRANEKLFF. In nucleotides, the CDR3 is TGTGCCAGCAGCCCCGGATCGGGCCCCAGGGCTAATGAAAAACTGTTTTTT.

The gene calls are TRBV12-2 and TRBJ2-1; TRBD2, the D gene given by the table, was not confirmed from the DNA. TRBV12-2 is a listed pseudogene. CDR3 length: 15 residues. CDR3 nucleotide sequence: TGTGCAAGTCGCTTAGTACTAGTATCCTACAATGAGCAGTTCTTC. Protein sequence: CASRLVLVSYNEQFF.

The chain links TRBV7-9 to TRBJ2-7; a weak D match, TRBD1 (5 bases). The CDR3 length is 17 residues. Between the trimmed V and J ends, which lost 4 bases and 3 bases, there was a span of 22 bases. Germline loops: CDR1 SEHNR, CDR2 FQNEAQ (reference sequence). CDR3 coding DNA: TGTGCCAGCAGCTCGACGATACCGACAGCACCCTACTACGAGCAGTACTTC. Translation: CASSSTIPTAPYYEQYF.

This chain uses TRBV19 with TRBJ2-7; tentatively, D is TRBD1 (6 bases). The CDR3 has 14 residues. The V gene's germline CDR1 is LNHDA and CDR2 SQIVND (reference sequence). V was pared by 5 bases and J by 1 base, with 12 bases between. The CDR3 region is CASSVNRASYEQYF. CDR3 coding DNA: TGTGCCAGTAGTGTGAACAGGGCTTCCTACGAGCAGTACTTC.

Turning to this clone: One end of the junction is discordant with germline, which a read error may explain. Other DNA sequences in the same sample also yield this CDR3. The chain carries TRBV10-3 and TRBJ2-2; TRBD2 matches 12 bases. The CDR3 runs 17 residues. In germline, CDR1 is ENHRY, CDR2 SYGVKD. CDR3 region: CAISALTSGSFAGELFF. CDR3 DNA: TGTGCCATCAGTGCTTTGACTAGCGGGAGCTTTGCCGGGGAGCTATTTTTT.

The chain carries TRBV29-1 and TRBJ2-3; 13 nucleotides line up with TRBD2. V dropped 6 bases and J dropped 2; count of bases not matched to a gene: 8. The CDR3 contains 16 residues. Germline V lookup: CDR1 SQVTM, CDR2 ANQGSEA. The CDR3 bases are TGCAGCGTGGGGGGGACTAGCGGGGTTTACACAGATACGCAGTATTTT. This sequence encodes CSVGGTSGVYTDTQYF.

The genes are TRBV5-1 and TRBJ2-3; unclear D gene. Germline-derived CDR1 and CDR2 are SGHRS and YFSETQ. The CDR3 runs 18 residues. Trimming shortened V by 0 bases and J by 0 bases, and 17 bases separated the two germline ends. CDR3 residues: CASSLAALGRRSTDTQYF. The CDR3 DNA follows: TGCGCCAGCAGCTTGGCCGCTCTAGGTCGAAGAAGCACAGATACGCAGTATTTT.

The chain is built from TRBV7-9 and TRBJ1-6; perhaps TRBD1 as D (6 bases). The CDR3 runs to 14 residues. Germline values: CDR1 SEHNR, CDR2 FQNEAQ (reference sequence). V shed 5 bases and J shed 10 bases, with 15 bases lying between them. This CDR3 reads CASSPNRAESPLHF. In DNA form, the CDR3 reads TGTGCCAGCAGCCCGAACAGGGCTGAGTCACCCCTCCACTTT.

V is TRBV24-1 and J is TRBJ2-1, with TRBD1 matching 9 bases. Germline V CDR1 and CDR2: KGHDR, SFDVKD. The V segment lost 4 bases and the J segment 8 bases; nucleotides outside the gene matches: 8. This CDR3 spans 15 amino acids. The CDR3 coding sequence is TGTGCCACCAGTGAAGCTCGACAGGGGGTGCATGAGCAGTTCTTC. This gives the protein CATSEARQGVHEQFF.

The rearrangement links TRBV4-1 to TRBJ2-2; 7 bases fit TRBD2. Germline assignment: CDR1 MGHRA and CDR2 YSYEKL. CDR3 size: 17 residues. The ends lost 1 base at V and 0 bases at J; junction bases unmatched: 5. The CDR3 protein is CASSQGRTSANTGELFF. DNA for the CDR3: TGCGCCAGCAGCCAAGGACGGACTAGTGCGAACACCGGGGAGCTGTTTTTT.

J is TRBJ1-5 and V is TRBV24-1, with a weak D call TRBD1 (5 bases). This CDR3 has 15 residues. Trimming removed 3 bases at V and 2 bases at J, with 10 bases between. CDR1 and CDR2 (germline): KGHDR, SFDVKD. The CDR3 DNA sequence: TGTGCCACCAGTGATGGAGGGGTTGGCAATCAGCCCCAGCATTTT. Encoded protein: CATSDGGVGNQPQHF.

The V gene is TRBV11-3, the J gene TRBJ2-1, with a possible D match to TRBD2 (6 bases). Germline V gene lookup returns CDR1 SGHNT and CDR2 YENEEA. The V and J ends lost 0 bases and 7 bases respectively, with 16 bases between them. The CDR3 consists of 16 residues. CDR3 coding DNA: TGTGCCAGCAGCTTAGAGTCGGCAGGCGGGGCGAATGAGCAGTTCTTC. Amino acids: CASSLESAGGANEQFF.

This chain connects TRBV7-9 to TRBJ1-1; tentatively, D is TRBD1 (5 bases). The V end was cut by 0 bases, the J end by 0 bases, with 11 bases between. CDR3 length: 16 residues. Looked up from germline, CDR1 is SEHNR and CDR2 is FQNEAQ (reference sequence). The CDR3 protein is CASSLADGAMNTEAFF. CDR3 nucleotide sequence: TGTGCCAGCAGCTTAGCAGATGGGGCAATGAACACTGAAGCTTTCTTT. Combining the CDR3 with reference TRBV7-9 and TRBJ1-1 gives the whole variable domain DTGVSQNPRHKITKRGQNVTFRCDPISEHNRLYWYRQTLGQGPEFLTYFQNEAQLEKSRLLSDRFSAERPKGSFSTLEIQRTEQGDSAMYLCASSLADGAMNTEAFFGQGTRLTVV.

The chain uses TRBV5-1 and TRBJ2-1; possibly TRBD1 for D (5 bases). The germline V gene has CDR1 SGHRS and CDR2 YFSETQ. CDR3 length: 13 residues. Trimming shortened V by 0 bases and J by 7 bases, and 8 bases separated the two germline ends. The chain's CDR3 is CASSLEGPNEQFF. DNA of the CDR3: TGCGCCAGCAGCTTGGAGGGGCCGAATGAGCAGTTCTTC.

V gene TRBV19 combines with J gene TRBJ1-5; D is possibly TRBD1 (6 bases). V dropped 8 bases and J dropped 2 bases, with 10 bases sitting between them. CDR1 and CDR2 (germline): LNHDA, SQIVND (reference sequence). This CDR3 has 13 amino acids. The CDR3 bases are TGTGCCAGTTCCGGGGGGCGCAATCAGCCCCAGCATTTT. Its translation: CASSGGRNQPQHF.

This clone was seen only once. V gene TRBV5-4 combines with J gene TRBJ2-7, with 9 bases identical to TRBD2. The CDR3 sequence is 14 residues long. V lost 3 bases and J lost 3; bases outside the gene matches: 4. The germline V gene encodes CDR1 SGHNT and CDR2 YYREEE (reference sequence). The DNA of the CDR3 is TGTGCCAGCAGCTCCTATAGCGGGAGCTACGAGCAGTACTTC. Its translation: CASSSYSGSYEQYF.

The CDR3 region is CASSLKSVDTQYF. CDR3 DNA: TGTGCCAGCAGCCTCAAGTCGGTAGATACGCAGTATTTT. V gene TRBV3-1 (or the pseudogene TRBV3-2) combines with J gene TRBJ2-3, with no clear D. V dropped 4 bases and J dropped 5 bases, with 10 bases sitting between them. Germline CDR1 reads LGHDT; CDR2 reads YNNKEL (reference sequence). CDR3 length: 13 amino acids.

The chain couples TRBV28 to TRBJ2-1; no definite D call. Germline V gene data show CDR1 as MDHEN and CDR2 as SYDVKM. The CDR3 is 14 residues long. The V and J ends lost 7 bases and 2 bases respectively, with 12 bases between them. CDR3 in amino acids: CASMKRSTYNEQFF. Here the CDR3 DNA reads TGTGCCAGCATGAAGCGATCCACCTACAATGAGCAGTTCTTC.

The sample holds one count of this clone. The gene calls are TRBV28 and TRBJ2-5; TRBD1 is a possible D gene (5 bases). The CDR3 loop spans 14 amino acids. Germline V CDR1 and CDR2: MDHEN, SYDVKM. The V and J ends lost 8 bases and 3 bases respectively, with 16 bases between them. The CDR3 nucleotides are TGTGCCAGCGGAGACAGACTTAAAGAAGAGACCCAGTACTTC. Its protein is CASGDRLKEETQYF.

The gene calls are TRBV4-1 and TRBJ2-5, with unresolved D. Deletions cut 0 bases from V and 1 base from J, with 9 bases between. Germline values: CDR1 MGHRA, CDR2 YSYEKL. The CDR3 is 15 residues long. This CDR3 is CASSQEGVLQETQYF. In DNA form, the CDR3 reads TGCGCCAGCAGCCAAGAGGGCGTTCTCCAAGAGACCCAGTACTTC.

J is TRBJ2-7 and V is TRBV18, with 12 positions matching TRBD2. Unmatched junction bases numbered 4, after V lost 5 bases and J lost 2 bases. Germline CDR1 and CDR2: KGHSH and LQKENI. CDR3 size: 15 residues. The CDR3, as DNA: TGTGCCAGCTCATCGACTAGCGGGAGCCCCTACGAGCAGTACTTC. This encodes CASSSTSGSPYEQYF.

The rearrangement joins TRBV7-2 to TRBJ1-2; 11 nucleotides agree with TRBD1. V was clipped by 11 bases and J by 1 base; unmatched bases: 6. Germline CDR1 reads SGHTA; CDR2 reads FQGNSA. The CDR3 spans 14 residues. The CDR3, as DNA: TGTGCCGGGCGGACAGGGGGCCGTAACTATGGCTACACCTTC. This gives the protein CAGRTGGRNYGYTF. Supplemented by reference TRBV7-2 and TRBJ1-2, the full variable domain reads GAGVSQSPSNKVTEKGKDVELRCDPISGHTALYWYRQSLGQGLEFLIYFQGNSAPDKSGLPSDRFSAERTGGSVSTLTIQRTQQEDSAVYLCAGRTGGRNYGYTFGSGTRLTVV.

With regard to this clone: This same CDR3 is encoded by further DNA sequences in the sample. The rearrangement joins TRBV28 to TRBJ1-5, with 7 positions matching TRBD1. CDR3 size: 14 residues. Trimming cost V 6 bases and J 4 bases; bases outside gene matches: 6. Germline V gives CDR1 MDHEN, CDR2 SYDVKM. CDR3 in DNA: TGTGCCAGCAGCCTGGGACAGCAAAATCAGCCCCAGCATTTT. This codes for CASSLGQQNQPQHF.

J is TRBJ1-1 and V is TRBV18, with a tentative D call TRBD1 (6 bases). Trimming shortened V by 3 bases and J by 7 bases, and 12 bases separated the two germline ends. This CDR3 comprises 13 residues. CDR1 and CDR2 (germline): KGHSH, LQKENI. The DNA of the CDR3 is TGTGCCAGCTCACCTACAGGGAAAATTGAAGCTTTCTTT. Protein: CASSPTGKIEAFF.

The sample holds one count of this clone. J is TRBJ1-4 and V is TRBV14, with D hard to call. V dropped 8 bases and J dropped 7 bases, with 20 bases sitting between them. Germline V gene data show CDR1 as SGHDN and CDR2 as FVKESK. This CDR3 region has 15 residues. CDR3 in DNA: TGTGCCAGCCTCTATCATCCATATTGCGCTGAAAAACTGTTTTTT. Translating it yields CASLYHPYCAEKLFF.

For the CDR3, the DNA is TGTGCCAGCAGTTACTCCCTAGGAGAGCAGTACTTC. Translation: CASSYSLGEQYF. J is TRBJ2-7 and V is TRBV6-2 or TRBV6-3; D gene unclear. Germline-derived CDR1 and CDR2 are MNHEY and SVGEGT. This CDR3 comprises 12 residues. With 0 bases removed from V and 7 bases from J, the gap between germline ends came to 7 bases.

The CDR3 spells CASSRTGWDEQYF. The DNA for the CDR3 is TGTGCCAGCAGCAGAACGGGGTGGGACGAGCAGTACTTC. The chain uses TRBV4-2 and TRBJ2-7, with D possibly TRBD2 on 5 matching bases. The CDR3 extends over 13 amino acids. V gave up 5 bases and J gave up 5 bases, with 13 bases separating them. Germline CDR1 and CDR2: LGHNA and YNFKEQ.